This T cell receptor (beta chain) is drawn from a study of follicular helper T cells after annual influenza vaccination. The time point is: 2013-2014 season, 7 days after vaccination. No donor had influenza vaccine in the prior 6 months; all lived in the community. Cells are cTfh (non-naive CD4+CXCR5+PD-1+), split by ICOS and CD38 into double-positive or double-negative. TCRB sequencing was done at Survey resolution level. Sequenced by immunoSEQ multiplex PCR; TCRdb stores in-frame clones only, minus some. In the table there are roughly 9,000 clones, 83% of which are singletons. V lost 0 bases to trimming and J lost 1 base, with 11 bases between them. The CDR3 contains 15 residues. Germline loops: CDR1 GTSNPN, CDR2 SVGIG (reference sequence).

Specimen: CXCR5+ CD38- circulating T follicular helper cells from blood, collected 7 days after influenza vaccination. Documented subset: circulating Tfh, non-naive CD4+CXCR5+PD-1+ (ICOS+CD38+ or ICOS-CD38-). The chain couples TRBV30 to TRBJ2-3; possibly TRBD1 for D (6 bases). This receptor was obtained from an adult who received the influenza vaccine. CDR3 in amino acids: CAWSVGGHGTDTQYF. Here the CDR3 DNA reads TGTGCCTGGAGTGTAGGGGGACACGGCACAGATACGCAGTATTTT.